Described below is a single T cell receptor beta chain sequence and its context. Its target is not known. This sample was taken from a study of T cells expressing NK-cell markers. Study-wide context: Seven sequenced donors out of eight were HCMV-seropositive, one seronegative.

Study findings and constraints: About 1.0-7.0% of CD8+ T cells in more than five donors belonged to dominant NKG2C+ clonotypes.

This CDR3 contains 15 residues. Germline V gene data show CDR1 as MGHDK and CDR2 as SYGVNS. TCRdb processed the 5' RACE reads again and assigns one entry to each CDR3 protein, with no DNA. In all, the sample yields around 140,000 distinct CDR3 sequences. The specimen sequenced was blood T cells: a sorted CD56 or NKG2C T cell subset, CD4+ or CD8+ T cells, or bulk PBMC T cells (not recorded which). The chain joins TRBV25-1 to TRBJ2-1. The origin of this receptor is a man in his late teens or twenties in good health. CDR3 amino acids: CASSPMGSSYNEQFF.